This paragraph covers one T cell receptor beta chain sequence. Its antigen remains unknown. The PCR had 60 Vbeta and 13 Jbeta primers. This table comes from immunoSEQ multiplex PCR, and its TCRdb copy is limited to in-frame clones, with some not included. Among approximately 110,000 clones listed, around three quarters were seen once. Germline V gives CDR1 MDHEN, CDR2 SYDVKM. CDR3 size: 12 residues. Trimming removed 7 bases from V and 7 bases from J, with 13 bases in between. This record comes from a study of cytomegalovirus exposure and HLA in healthy donors. Across the study: Of the donors genotyped, approximately 430 in all, less than 90% fell in the Caucasian-associated ancestry cluster. Whole-study findings and limits: As was reported, the HLA-A and HLA-B alleles of most subjects were accurately predicted from TCR beta sequences. Analysis performed later found 15,000 or so TCR beta sequences associated with HLA alleles at 0.05 false discovery rate.

Sequencing was carried out using PBMCs. This TCR derives from a woman in her 40s in good health and CMV-seropositive. The V and J genes are TRBV28 and TRBJ1-2; D not resolved. This CDR3 is CASTPSAGGYTF. In DNA, the CDR3 is TGTGCCAGCACCCCCTCGGCGGGTGGCTACACCTTC.